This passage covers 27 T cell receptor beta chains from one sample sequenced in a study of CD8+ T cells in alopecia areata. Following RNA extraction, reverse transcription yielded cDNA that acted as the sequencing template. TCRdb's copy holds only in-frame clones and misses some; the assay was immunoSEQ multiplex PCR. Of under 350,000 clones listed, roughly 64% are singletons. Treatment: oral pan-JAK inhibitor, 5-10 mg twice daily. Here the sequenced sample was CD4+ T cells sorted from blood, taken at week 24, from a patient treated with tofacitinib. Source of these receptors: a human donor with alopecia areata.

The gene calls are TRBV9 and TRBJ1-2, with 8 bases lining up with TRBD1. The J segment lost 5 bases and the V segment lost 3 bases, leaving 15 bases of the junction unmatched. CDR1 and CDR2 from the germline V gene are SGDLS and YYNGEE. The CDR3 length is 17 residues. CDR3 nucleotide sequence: TGTGCCAGCAGCGCCCGGCGCCAGGGACAGGACCCATATGGCTACACCTTC. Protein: CASSARRQGQDPYGYTF.

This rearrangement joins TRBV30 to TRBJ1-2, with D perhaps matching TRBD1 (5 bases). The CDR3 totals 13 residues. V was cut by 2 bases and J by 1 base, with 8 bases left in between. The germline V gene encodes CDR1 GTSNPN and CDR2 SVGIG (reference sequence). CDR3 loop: CAWSPQVNYGYTF. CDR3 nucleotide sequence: TGTGCCTGGAGTCCACAGGTTAACTATGGCTACACCTTC.

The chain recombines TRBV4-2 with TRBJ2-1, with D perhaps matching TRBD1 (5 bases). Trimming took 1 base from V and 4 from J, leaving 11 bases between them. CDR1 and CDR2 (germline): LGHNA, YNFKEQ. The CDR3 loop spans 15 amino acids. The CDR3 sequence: CASSQVQGDYNEQFF. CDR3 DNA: TGTGCCAGCAGCCAAGTCCAGGGTGATTACAATGAGCAGTTCTTC.

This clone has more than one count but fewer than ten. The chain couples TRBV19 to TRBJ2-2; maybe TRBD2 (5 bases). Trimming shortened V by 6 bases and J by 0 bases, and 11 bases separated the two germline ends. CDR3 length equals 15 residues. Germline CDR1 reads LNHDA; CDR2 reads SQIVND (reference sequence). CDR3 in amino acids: CASSSGVPNTGELFF. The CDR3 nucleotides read TGTGCCAGTAGCTCCGGGGTTCCGAACACCGGGGAGCTGTTTTTT.

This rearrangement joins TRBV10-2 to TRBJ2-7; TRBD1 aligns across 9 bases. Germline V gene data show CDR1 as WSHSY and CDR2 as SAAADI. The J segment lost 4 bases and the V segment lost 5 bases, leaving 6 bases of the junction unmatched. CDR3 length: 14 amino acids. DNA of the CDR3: TGCGCCAGCAGTCGGACAGGGGATGGGTACGAGCAGTACTTC. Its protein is CASSRTGDGYEQYF.

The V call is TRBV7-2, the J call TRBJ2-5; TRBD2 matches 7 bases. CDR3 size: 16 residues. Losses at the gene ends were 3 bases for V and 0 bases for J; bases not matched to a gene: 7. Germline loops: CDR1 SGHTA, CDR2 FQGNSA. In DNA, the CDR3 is TGTGCCAGCAGCTTCTTCCCAGCGGGGCACCAAGAGACCCAGTACTTC. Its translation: CASSFFPAGHQETQYF.

CDR3 residues: CASRLGQGSNQPQHF. DNA of the CDR3: TGTGCCAGCAGATTGGGACAGGGGAGTAATCAGCCCCAGCATTTT. The V gene is TRBV28, the J gene TRBJ1-5; 10 nucleotides match TRBD1. Germline V gene lookup returns CDR1 MDHEN and CDR2 SYDVKM. The CDR3 loop spans 15 amino acids. The junction had 6 bases not matched to a gene; V was cut back by 6 bases and J by 4 bases. Full variable domain (outside the CDR3, taken from reference TRBV28 and TRBJ1-5): DVKVTQSSRYLVKRTGEKVFLECVQDMDHENMFWYRQDPGLGLRLIYFSYDVKMKEKGDIPEGYSVSREKKERFSLILESASTNQTSMYLCASRLGQGSNQPQHFGDGTRLSIL.

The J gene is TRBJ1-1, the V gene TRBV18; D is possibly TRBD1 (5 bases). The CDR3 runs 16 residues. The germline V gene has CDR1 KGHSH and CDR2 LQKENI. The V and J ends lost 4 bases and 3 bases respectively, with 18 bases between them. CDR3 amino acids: CASSLVGGIADTEAFF. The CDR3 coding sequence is TGTGCCAGCTCACTCGTTGGGGGGATAGCGGACACTGAAGCTTTCTTT.

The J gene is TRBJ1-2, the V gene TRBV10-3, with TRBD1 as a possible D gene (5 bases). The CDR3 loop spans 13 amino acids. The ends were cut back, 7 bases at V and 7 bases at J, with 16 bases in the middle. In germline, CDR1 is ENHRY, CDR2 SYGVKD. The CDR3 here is CAITRDRSSGYTF. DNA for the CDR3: TGTGCCATCACCCGGGACCGAAGCTCTGGCTACACCTTC.

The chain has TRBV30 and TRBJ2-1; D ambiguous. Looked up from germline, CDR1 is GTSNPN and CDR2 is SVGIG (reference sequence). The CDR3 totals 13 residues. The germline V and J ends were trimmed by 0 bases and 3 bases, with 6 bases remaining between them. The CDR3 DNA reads TGTGCCTGGAGTGTAGAGAACTACAATGAGCAGTTCTTC. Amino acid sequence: CAWSVENYNEQFF. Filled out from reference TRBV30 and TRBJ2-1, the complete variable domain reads SQTIHQWPATLVQPVGSPLSLECTVEGTSNPNLYWYRQAAGRGLQLLFYSVGIGQISSEVPQNLSASRPQDRQFILSSKKLLLSDSGFYLCAWSVENYNEQFFGPGTRLTVL.

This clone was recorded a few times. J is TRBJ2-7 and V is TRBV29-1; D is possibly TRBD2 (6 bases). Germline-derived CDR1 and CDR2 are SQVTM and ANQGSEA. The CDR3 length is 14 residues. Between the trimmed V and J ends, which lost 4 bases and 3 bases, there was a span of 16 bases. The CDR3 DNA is TGCAGCGTTGGGGGGGAGAACTTGAACTACGAGCAGTACTTC. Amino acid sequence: CSVGGENLNYEQYF.

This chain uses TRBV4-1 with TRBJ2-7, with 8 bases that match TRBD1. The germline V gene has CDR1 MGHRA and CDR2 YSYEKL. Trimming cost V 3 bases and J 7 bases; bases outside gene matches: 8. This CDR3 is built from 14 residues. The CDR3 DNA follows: TGCGCCAGCAGCCAGACAGGGGCCCCGGGTGAGCAGTACTTC. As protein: CASSQTGAPGEQYF.

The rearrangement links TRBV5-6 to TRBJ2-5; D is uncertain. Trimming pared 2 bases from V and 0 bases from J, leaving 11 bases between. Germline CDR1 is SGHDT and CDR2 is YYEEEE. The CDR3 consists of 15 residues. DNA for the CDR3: TGTGCCAGCAGCTTTACGGTTACATACCAAGAGACCCAGTACTTC. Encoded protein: CASSFTVTYQETQYF.

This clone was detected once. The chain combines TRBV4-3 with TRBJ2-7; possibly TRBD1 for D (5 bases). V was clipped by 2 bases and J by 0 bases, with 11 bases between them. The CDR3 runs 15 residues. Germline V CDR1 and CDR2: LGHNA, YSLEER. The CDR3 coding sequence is TGCGCCAGCAGCCAAACCAGGGCCTACTCCTACGAGCAGTACTTC. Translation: CASSQTRAYSYEQYF.

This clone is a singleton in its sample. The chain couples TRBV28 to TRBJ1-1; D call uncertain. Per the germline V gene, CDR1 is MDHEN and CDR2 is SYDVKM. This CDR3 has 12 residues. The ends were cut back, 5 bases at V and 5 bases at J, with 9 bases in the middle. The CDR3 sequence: CASSPERTEAFF. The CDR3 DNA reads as TGTGCCAGCAGTCCGGAAAGGACTGAAGCTTTCTTT.

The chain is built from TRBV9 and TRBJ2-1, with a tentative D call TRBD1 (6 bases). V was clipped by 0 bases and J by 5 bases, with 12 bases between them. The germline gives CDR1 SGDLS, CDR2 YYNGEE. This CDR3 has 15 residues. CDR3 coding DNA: TGTGCCAGCAGCGTAGGTCCGTCAGGGGACAATGAGCAGTTCTTC. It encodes CASSVGPSGDNEQFF.

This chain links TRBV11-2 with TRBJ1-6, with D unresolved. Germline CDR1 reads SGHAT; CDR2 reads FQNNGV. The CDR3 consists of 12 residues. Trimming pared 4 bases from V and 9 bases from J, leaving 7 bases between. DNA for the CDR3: TGTGCCAGCAGCTCACCGGGTTCACCCCTCCACTTT. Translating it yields CASSSPGSPLHF.

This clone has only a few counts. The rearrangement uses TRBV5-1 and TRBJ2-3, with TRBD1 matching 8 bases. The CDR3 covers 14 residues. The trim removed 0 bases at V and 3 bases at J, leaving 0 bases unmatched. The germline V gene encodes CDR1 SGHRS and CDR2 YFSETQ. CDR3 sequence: CASSLGTGTDTQYF. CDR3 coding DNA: TGCGCCAGCAGCTTGGGGACAGGGACAGATACGCAGTATTTT.

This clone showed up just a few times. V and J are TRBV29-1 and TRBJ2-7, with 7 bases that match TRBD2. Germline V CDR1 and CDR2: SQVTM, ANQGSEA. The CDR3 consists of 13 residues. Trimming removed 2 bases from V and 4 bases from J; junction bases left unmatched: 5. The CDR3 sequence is CSVELPGGYEQYF. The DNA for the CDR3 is TGCAGCGTTGAACTACCGGGAGGATACGAGCAGTACTTC.

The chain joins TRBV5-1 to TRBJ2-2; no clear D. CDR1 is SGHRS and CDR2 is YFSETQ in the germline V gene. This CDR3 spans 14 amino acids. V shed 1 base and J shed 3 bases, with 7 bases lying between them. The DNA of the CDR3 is TGCGCCAGCAGCTTGTCGGTTGACACCGGGGAGCTGTTTTTT. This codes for CASSLSVDTGELFF.

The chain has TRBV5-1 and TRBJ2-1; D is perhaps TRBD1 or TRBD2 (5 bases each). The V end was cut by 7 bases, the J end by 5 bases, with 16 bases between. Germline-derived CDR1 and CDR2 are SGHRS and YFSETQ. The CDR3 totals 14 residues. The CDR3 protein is CASSRDGVDNEQFF. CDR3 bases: TGCGCCAGCTCCCGGGACGGTGTAGACAATGAGCAGTTCTTC.

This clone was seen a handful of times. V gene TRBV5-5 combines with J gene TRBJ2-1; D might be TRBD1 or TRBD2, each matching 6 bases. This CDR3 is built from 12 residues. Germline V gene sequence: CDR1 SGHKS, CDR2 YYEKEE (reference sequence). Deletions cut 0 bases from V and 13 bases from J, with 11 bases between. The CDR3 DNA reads TGTGCCAGCAGCTTGGTCGGGGGCCATCAGTTCTTC. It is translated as CASSLVGGHQFF.

In DNA, the CDR3 is TGTGCCACCAGCAGATCCCCAGGCGGGGGCGGGTACACTGAAGCTTTCTTT. Amino acids: CATSRSPGGGGYTEAFF. The chain carries TRBV15 and TRBJ1-1; maybe TRBD1 (6 bases). Germline values: CDR1 LNHNV, CDR2 YYDKDF (reference sequence). This CDR3 is 17 amino acids long. Trimming pared 2 bases from V and 3 bases from J, leaving 19 bases between.

The CDR3 region is CASSLDRTVNTEAFF. CDR3 sequence (DNA): TGTGCCAGCAGCTTAGATCGGACAGTGAACACTGAAGCTTTCTTT. V gene TRBV7-9 combines with J gene TRBJ1-1, with D maybe TRBD1 (6 bases). CDR1 and CDR2 (germline): SEHNR, FQNEAQ (reference sequence). Trimming shortened V by 1 base and J by 0 bases, and 9 bases separated the two germline ends. The CDR3 has 15 residues.

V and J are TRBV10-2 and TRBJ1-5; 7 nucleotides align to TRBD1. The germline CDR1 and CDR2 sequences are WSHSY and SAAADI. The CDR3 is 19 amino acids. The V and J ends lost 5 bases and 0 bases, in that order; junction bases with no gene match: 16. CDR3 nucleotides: TGCGCCAGCAGTAAAAACAGGGGAGAGACAATGTATAGCAATCAGCCCCAGCATTTT. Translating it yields CASSKNRGETMYSNQPQHF.

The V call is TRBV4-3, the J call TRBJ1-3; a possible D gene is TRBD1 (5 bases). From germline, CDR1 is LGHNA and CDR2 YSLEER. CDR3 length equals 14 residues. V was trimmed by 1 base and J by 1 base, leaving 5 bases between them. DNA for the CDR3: TGCGCCAGCAGCCAAGCAGGGTCTGGAAACACCATATATTTT. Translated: CASSQAGSGNTIYF.

CDR3 in DNA: TGTGCCTTATGGCACACTGAAGCTTTCTTT. It codes for CALWHTEAFF. The chain recombines TRBV30 with TRBJ1-1; no firm D call. The CDR3 loop spans 10 amino acids. V gave up 7 bases and J gave up 3 bases, with 6 bases separating them. CDR1 GTSNPN and CDR2 SVGIG come from the germline V gene (reference sequence).